The T cell receptor beta chain described here comes from a study of beta chain features in type 1 diabetes. What was sequenced were expressed TCRB transcripts, since all of the isolated RNA had been reverse transcribed. Sequenced by immunoSEQ multiplex PCR; TCRdb stores in-frame clones only, minus some. The sample yields about 270,000 clones, 14% seen once. The germline V gene has CDR1 MNHEY and CDR2 SVGAGI. The CDR3 runs to 13 residues. V trimming: 7 bases; J trimming: 5 bases; junction bases outside the gene matches: 5. Findings and caveats of the study: It was not settled here whether HLA type affects TCRB rearrangement. Healthy donors had naive, central memory and Treg TCRB repertoires that appeared less similar than those seen among patients. Equally in patients and controls, shorter templates might have been favored by PCR. There was a moderate but significant shortening of TCRB CDR3s in all four CD4+ subsets of Type 1 diabetes patients.

This clone was counted only a few times. The antigen is undetermined. CD45RO/CCR7/CD25/CD127/CD95/CD27 staining was used to isolate CD4+ naive, central memory, regulatory and stem cell-like memory cells by sorting. This clonotype was sampled from a man aged 25 to 40 with type 1 diabetes. The chain employs TRBV6-5 and TRBJ2-7; TRBD2 aligns across 10 bases. Sequencing was done on a sample of naive CD4+ T cells from blood. The CDR3 sequence is CASTRTSGHEQYF. As DNA, the CDR3 is TGTGCCAGCACGAGGACTAGCGGCCACGAGCAGTACTTC.